This TCR beta chain emerged from a study of a mutant IDH1 vaccine in newly diagnosed glioma. Notes on this clone: Its antigen remains unidentified.

Time point here: week 23, last vaccination. The study gave 300 ug of mutant IDH1 20-mer peptide per vaccine dose, with topical imiquimod. Per the germline V gene, CDR1 is SGHRS and CDR2 is YFSETQ. V was pared by 0 bases and J by 10 bases, with 14 bases between. The length of the CDR3 is 15 residues. Libraries were prepared by immunoSEQ multiplex PCR; TCRdb keeps only in-frame clonotypes and omits some of them. The data hold 35,000 to 40,000 clones, with 81% observed a single time. Sample: PBMCs, taken from a glioma patient whose treatment included an IDH1 peptide vaccine. The rearrangement links TRBV5-1 to TRBJ1-6, with a weak D call TRBD1 (6 bases). The sequence was collected from a man aged 40-49 years with glioma. The CDR3 spells CASSLVPGVGSPLHF. The CDR3 nucleotides are TGCGCCAGCAGCTTGGTCCCAGGGGTGGGCTCACCCCTCCACTTT.